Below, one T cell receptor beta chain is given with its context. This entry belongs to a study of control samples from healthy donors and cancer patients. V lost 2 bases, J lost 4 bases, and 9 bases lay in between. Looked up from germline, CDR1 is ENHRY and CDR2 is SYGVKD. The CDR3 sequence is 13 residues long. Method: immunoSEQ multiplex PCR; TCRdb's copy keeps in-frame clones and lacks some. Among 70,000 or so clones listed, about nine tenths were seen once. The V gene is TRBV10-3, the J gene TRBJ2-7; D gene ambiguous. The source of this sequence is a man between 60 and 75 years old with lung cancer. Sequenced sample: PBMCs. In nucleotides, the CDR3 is TGTGCCATCAGTGAGGGCTCAGAATACGAGCAGTACGTC. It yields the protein CAISEGSEYEQYV.